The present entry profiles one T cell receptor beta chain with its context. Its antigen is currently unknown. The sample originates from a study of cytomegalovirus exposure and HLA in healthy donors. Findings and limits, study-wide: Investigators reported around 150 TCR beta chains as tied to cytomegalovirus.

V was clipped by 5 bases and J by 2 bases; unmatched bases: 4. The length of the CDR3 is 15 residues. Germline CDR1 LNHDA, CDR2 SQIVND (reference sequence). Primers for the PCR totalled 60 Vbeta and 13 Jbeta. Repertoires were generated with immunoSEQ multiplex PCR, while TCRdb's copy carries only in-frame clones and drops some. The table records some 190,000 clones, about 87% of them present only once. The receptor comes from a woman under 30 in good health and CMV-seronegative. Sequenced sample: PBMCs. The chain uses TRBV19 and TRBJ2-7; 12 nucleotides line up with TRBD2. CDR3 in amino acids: CASSLRTSGTYEQYF. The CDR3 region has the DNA TGTGCCAGTAGTCTTAGGACTAGCGGGACCTACGAGCAGTACTTC.